This T cell receptor beta chain is drawn from a study of shared clonotypes between healthy human individuals (TCRdb year 2020). Describing the broader study: Two women and a few men aged 18 to 49 years were included in the cohort. Per donor, three plates each were used for CD4 naive and CD4 memory, two for CD8 naive, and one for CD8 memory. To estimate repertoire size and how much clonotype sharing occurs between individuals, the study deeply sequenced the blood TCR repertoires of five healthy adults. To increase sequencing depth and limit assay-specific biases, different laboratories used diverse techniques to prepare libraries and sequence TCR repertoires. Leukapheresis yielded between about 0.85 and 10 billion PBMCs per donor.

Donors were healthy HIV-negative adults with no recently reported acute infections or vaccinations. Only Caucasian adults living in Nashville, Tennessee, USA were represented among the donors. CD4+ T cells were enriched by magnetic negative selection; naive cells were then positively selected on CD45RA, and the negative fraction formed the memory subset. Blood was obtained by leukapheresis, after which PBMCs were separated by Ficoll-Histopaque density gradient centrifugation and cryopreserved in liquid nitrogen vapor phase. Analytical flow cytometry was used to check the purity and quantity of every magnetically sorted T cell population. Genomic DNA was isolated from every sorted fraction and measured by UV absorbance on a Nanodrop 2000c. The CDR1 and CDR2 encoded by the germline V gene are KGHSH and LQKENI. V is shortened by 3 bases, J by 4 bases, and the region joining them spans 15 bases. The CDR3 holds 15 amino acids from the cysteine to the phenylalanine. Only the CDR3 portion is preserved as DNA: 45 bases, with reading frame beginning at the first base.

As concerns this clone: Its antigen is still unknown. No qualities accompany the bases; no much larger clone lies one base away.

TCR CDR3 regions were amplified from genomic DNA by multiplex PCR using the deep immunoSEQ assay. For each cell subset, the extracted genomic DNA was distributed evenly across all wells of several immunoSEQ 96-well plates, and each plate served as one replicate. For sorted subsets, 150 to 250 ng genomic DNA, equal to some 30,000 T cell genomes, was loaded into each replicate PCR. The purified libraries were quantified using a Qubit 3.0 fluorometer, sized with a Bioanalyzer 2100, and then quantified again using the KAPA Library Quantification kit. Every immunoSEQ 96-well plate was sequenced on a separate single-read 150-cycle Illumina NextSeq 550 flow cell. Processing in the source paper ran as follows. Because only junctional sequences without quality scores were contained in the immunoSEQ output, filtering matching that applied to full-length reads could not be performed. To assign V/J genes and CDR3, sequences were annotated against IMGT germline references using PyIR, a Python wrapper for IgBLAST v1.9. Reads were filtered out if the reads had weak V/J assignments (E-value above 1e-6), no CDR3, stop codons, out-of-frame junctions, or ambiguous translated residues. V3J clonotypes were defined as sequences sharing an identical inferred V gene, J gene, and CDR3 amino acid sequence. Percentage overlap between repertoires was calculated by dividing the number of shared unique clonotypes by the size of the smaller repertoire. Richness of each repertoire was evaluated using RTK rarefaction, the Chao1 estimator, and Recon v2.1 estimates of unobserved clonotypes. Generation probabilities for all TCRbeta clonotypes obtained by the gDNA method from a handful of donors were computed using OLGA. As stored in TCRdb, this immuneACCESS dataset retains in-frame rearrangements with V and J assigned. A fraction of the clones does not appear; measured against another copy, unresolved V genes explain less than half of the discrepancy, and the remainder lacks a known reason. Clonal size and the V and J genes are those of that table, whereas D and trimming came from the DNA. A total of about 1 million clones appear in this sample, about 75% of them only once. The leading ten clones occupy 1.2% to 1.5% of the sample.

Paper-wide results and their limitations: Larger estimated clonotype richness was generally found for naive subsets than for memory subsets. Incomplete sequencing was indicated by rarefaction of sorted-subset datasets, despite the large sequencing depth. Sharing across a few donors was observed for around 5% of naive CD4, 3% to 3.5% of naive CD8, 2% to 2.5% of memory CD4, and roughly 0.4% of memory CD8 clonotypes. Higher generation probabilities were observed for clonotypes shared by all four sorted-subset donors than for non-shared clonotypes. Sampling was restricted to blood, and TCR repertoires in tissues likely differ from the TCR repertoires found in blood. Based on pairwise subsampling, the degree of clonotype sharing among donors was expected to be affected by sequencing depth. Because the study included only a small number of donors, the genetic and exposure-history diversity represented was limited.

The sequence links TRBV18 to TRBJ2-5, with TRBD1 tentatively as D gene (6 bases match). The clonotype comes from a man aged 18-30 years in good health. Sequenced input: memory CD4+ T cells sorted from blood. The sample's cell subset or site label is to be understood as: CD45RA-negative fraction. The CDR3 has the sequence CASSPPNGQPETQYF. The nucleotides are TGTGCCAGCTCACCCCCGAATGGACAGCCAGAGACCCAGTACTTC.